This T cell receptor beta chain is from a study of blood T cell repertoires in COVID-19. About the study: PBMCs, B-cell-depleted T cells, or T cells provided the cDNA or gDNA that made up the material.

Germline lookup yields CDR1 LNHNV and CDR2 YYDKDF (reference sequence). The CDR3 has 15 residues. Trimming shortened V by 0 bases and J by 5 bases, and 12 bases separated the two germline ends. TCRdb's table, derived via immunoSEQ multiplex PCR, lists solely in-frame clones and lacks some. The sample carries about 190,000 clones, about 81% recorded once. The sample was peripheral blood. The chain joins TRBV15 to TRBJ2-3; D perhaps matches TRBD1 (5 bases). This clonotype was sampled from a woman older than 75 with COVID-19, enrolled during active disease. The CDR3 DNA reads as TGTGCCACCAGCAGAGATACCAGGGCGGTAGATACGCAGTATTTT. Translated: CATSRDTRAVDTQYF.